These 23 T cell receptor beta chains share one sample of origin, sequenced in a study of hypomethylating agent response in myelodysplastic syndrome (dated by TCRdb to the early 2020s). The library relied on the immunoSEQ multiplex PCR assay. In its TCRdb copy, this immuneACCESS table keeps in-frame sequences only and misses some clones. Where compared with another copy, unresolved V genes explain less than half of these, and the others have no known cause. The sample yields about 7,200 clones; around 87% were counted once. The ten biggest clones cover around 15% of the sample. Here the sequenced sample was bone marrow, taken before or after starting hypomethylating agent treatment for myelodysplastic syndrome (not recorded which). Source of these receptors: a human donor with myelodysplastic syndrome.

The chain employs TRBV18 and TRBJ1-2; D remains unclear. Deletions cut 3 bases from V and 3 bases from J, with 8 bases between. The CDR3 has 13 amino acids. Germline CDR1 and CDR2: KGHSH and LQKENI. CDR3 DNA: TGTGCCAGCTCACCCACAGAGGACTATGGCTACACCTTC. Residues: CASSPTEDYGYTF.

This clone was picked up a small number of times. The V and J genes are TRBV6-1 and TRBJ1-6; TRBD1 matches 7 bases. This CDR3 contains 15 residues. V trimming: 6 bases; J trimming: 5 bases; junction bases outside the gene matches: 7. Germline V gene sequence: CDR1 MNHNS, CDR2 SASEGT. The CDR3: CASRATGQNNSPLHF. Written as DNA, the CDR3 is TGTGCCAGCAGGGCAACGGGACAGAATAATTCACCCCTCCACTTT.

About this clone: Sequence at one end of the junction differs from germline and may be a read error. The DNA for the CDR3 is TGTACCAGCCGACTAGCGGGGGGTACCGGGGAGCTGTTTTTT. Translating it yields CTSRLAGGTGELFF. This chain uses TRBV11-2 with TRBJ2-2, with TRBD2 identical over 13 bases. From germline, CDR1 is SGHAT and CDR2 FQNNGV. This CDR3 has 14 residues.

The chain links TRBV5-5 to TRBJ1-3; no clear D. The CDR3 consists of 15 residues. V lost 0 bases and J 4 bases, leaving 11 bases between the germline ends. The V gene's germline CDR1 is SGHKS and CDR2 YYEKEE (reference sequence). The CDR3 DNA reads TGTGCCAGCAGCTTGGAGGTTGGATGGGGAAACACCATATATTTT. It specifies CASSLEVGWGNTIYF.

The rearrangement links TRBV28 to TRBJ1-2; D remains ambiguous. Germline values: CDR1 MDHEN, CDR2 SYDVKM. V shed 6 bases and J shed 0 bases, with 11 bases lying between them. This CDR3 region has 14 residues. The CDR3 nucleotides read TGTGCCAGCAGGAGCGGTTCCTCTAACTATGGCTACACCTTC. Translating it yields CASRSGSSNYGYTF.

This clone has more than one count but fewer than ten. The chain combines TRBV6-5 with TRBJ1-5; D not resolved. The CDR3 covers 14 residues. The germline V and J ends were trimmed by 0 bases and 3 bases, with 6 bases remaining between them. Germline V gives CDR1 MNHEY, CDR2 SVGAGI. This CDR3 reads CASSYSNTNQPQHF. CDR3 nucleotide sequence: TGTGCCAGCAGTTACTCGAACACCAATCAGCCCCAGCATTTT.

This clone was seen once. This chain uses TRBV7-9 with TRBJ2-1, with TRBD1 as a possible D gene (6 bases). Trimming removed 5 bases from V and 0 bases from J, with 11 bases in between. The germline V gene has CDR1 SEHNR and CDR2 FQNEAQ (reference sequence). CDR3 size: 15 residues. In DNA, the CDR3 is TGTGCCAGCAGCATCCAGGGGAGCTCCTACAATGAGCAGTTCTTC. It yields the protein CASSIQGSSYNEQFF.

This chain joins TRBV28 and TRBJ1-2; maybe TRBD1 (5 bases). Germline CDR1 MDHEN, CDR2 SYDVKM. This CDR3 is built from 16 residues. Trimming left V 3 bases short and J 0 bases short, with 14 bases between. CDR3 amino acids: CASSLNVRGTNYGYTF. The CDR3 DNA is TGTGCCAGCAGTTTGAATGTGCGGGGGACTAACTATGGCTACACCTTC.

This chain uses TRBV6-5 with TRBJ1-5, with unresolved D. There are 15 residues in the CDR3. In germline, CDR1 is MNHEY, CDR2 SVGAGI. V dropped 2 bases and J dropped 0 bases, with 8 bases sitting between them. CDR3 in DNA: TGTGCCAGCAGTTACCACGTTAATAGCAATCAGCCCCAGCATTTT. This translates into CASSYHVNSNQPQHF.

The rearrangement joins TRBV12-5 to TRBJ2-1; D ambiguous. The CDR3 has 15 residues. The V end lost 2 bases, the J end lost 8 bases, and 16 bases lay between the germline ends. Germline V gene sequence: CDR1 LGHNT, CDR2 FRNRAP. The DNA of the CDR3 is TGTGCTAGTGGTTTGAACTATCCTACAAACGATGAGCAGTTCTTC. This codes for CASGLNYPTNDEQFF.

The chain has TRBV29-1 and TRBJ2-2, with D uncertain. The CDR3 sequence is 13 residues long. Trimming removed 3 bases at V and 4 bases at J, with 9 bases between. The V gene's germline CDR1 is SQVTM and CDR2 ANQGSEA. The CDR3 loop is CSVEAPSTGELFF. The CDR3, as DNA: TGCAGCGTTGAGGCCCCCAGCACCGGGGAGCTGTTTTTT.

The rearrangement joins TRBV19 to TRBJ1-5; TRBD1 matches 9 bases. The CDR3 has 19 residues. The germline gives CDR1 LNHDA, CDR2 SQIVND (reference sequence). Germline trimming cut 6 bases from V and 2 bases from J; bases unmatched to any gene: 17. CDR3 loop: CASSLKLWTGEVGNQPQHF. As DNA, the CDR3 is TGTGCCAGTAGCCTTAAACTTTGGACAGGGGAAGTGGGCAATCAGCCCCAGCATTTT. Full variable domain (missing parts from reference TRBV19 and TRBJ1-5): DGGITQSPKYLFRKEGQNVTLSCEQNLNHDAMYWYRQDPGQGLRLIYYSQIVNDFQKGDIAEGYSVSREKKESFPLTVTSAQKNPTAFYLCASSLKLWTGEVGNQPQHFGDGTRLSIL.

The V call is TRBV7-2, the J call TRBJ2-7; D gene ambiguous. The CDR3 sequence is 12 residues long. V was pared by 3 bases and J by 7 bases, with 10 bases between. Germline V gene data show CDR1 as SGHTA and CDR2 as FQGNSA. The CDR3 DNA reads as TGTGCCAGCAGCTTCGTGACATCGGAGCAGTACTTC. Its protein product is CASSFVTSEQYF.

V and J are TRBV25-1 and TRBJ1-4; possibly TRBD1 for D (6 bases). Trimming took 5 bases from V and 4 from J, leaving 11 bases between them. Germline V gene sequence: CDR1 MGHDK, CDR2 SYGVNS. This CDR3 is built from 14 residues. The CDR3 spells CASSPGTSNEKLFF. As DNA, the CDR3 is TGTGCCAGCAGTCCCGGGACAAGTAATGAAAAACTGTTTTTT.

V is TRBV7-2 and J is TRBJ1-2, with no clear D. The V end was cut by 4 bases, the J end by 4 bases, with 10 bases between. CDR1 and CDR2 from the germline V gene are SGHTA and FQGNSA. This CDR3 is built from 13 residues. The CDR3 DNA reads as TGTGCCAGCAGCTCTACTGGTCCCTATGGCTACACCTTC. This translates into CASSSTGPYGYTF.

This chain joins TRBV27 and TRBJ2-3, with D uncertain. Germline lookup yields CDR1 MNHEY and CDR2 SMNVEV (reference sequence). V dropped 6 bases and J dropped 2 bases, with 12 bases sitting between them. This CDR3 is 14 amino acids long. CDR3 region: CASSSLVNTDTQYF. The DNA of the CDR3 is TGTGCCAGCAGCTCTCTTGTAAACACAGATACGCAGTATTTT.

This chain links TRBV4-1 with TRBJ1-1; D is uncertain. The CDR3 consists of 17 residues. V was trimmed by 1 base and J by 1 base, leaving 16 bases between them. Germline assignment: CDR1 MGHRA and CDR2 YSYEKL. CDR3 coding DNA: TGCGCCAGCAGCCAAGTGAATGTCGAAGGTGGGAACACTGAAGCTTTCTTT. Protein sequence: CASSQVNVEGGNTEAFF.

The chain uses TRBV11-1 and TRBJ2-5, with a possible D match to TRBD1 (6 bases). V was trimmed by 5 bases and J by 5 bases, leaving 15 bases between them. The germline V gene has CDR1 SGHAT and CDR2 FQDESV (reference sequence). The CDR3 is 14 amino acids. The CDR3 coding sequence is TGTGCCAGCAGCCTTACAGGGTTGAGGGAGACCCAGTACTTC. This encodes CASSLTGLRETQYF.

The V call is TRBV5-1, the J call TRBJ2-5; tentative D call: TRBD1 (6 bases). The CDR3 consists of 12 residues. Trimming removed 4 bases from V and 4 bases from J, with 8 bases in between. CDR1 and CDR2 (germline): SGHRS, YFSETQ. Here the CDR3 reads CASSLTGETQYF. The CDR3 DNA follows: TGCGCCAGCAGCCTGACAGGAGAGACCCAGTACTTC.

The rearrangement joins TRBV4-1 to TRBJ1-1, with D hard to call. CDR3 length: 11 amino acids. Germline loops: CDR1 MGHRA, CDR2 YSYEKL. The V end was cut by 11 bases, the J end by 0 bases, with 7 bases between. This CDR3 reads CASRLNTEAFF. Here the CDR3 DNA reads TGCGCCTCTCGTTTGAACACTGAAGCTTTCTTT.

The chain is built from TRBV15 and TRBJ1-1, with D tentatively TRBD1 (6 bases). Trimming took off 0 bases at V and 5 bases at J, with 7 bases between the two ends. Germline CDR1 reads LNHNV; CDR2 reads YYDKDF (reference sequence). CDR3 size: 13 residues. DNA for the CDR3: TGTGCCACCAGCAGAGATCAGGGGACTGAAGCTTTCTTT. Its protein is CATSRDQGTEAFF.

The CDR3 region is CASIERGVREIVLFF. The CDR3 DNA reads as TGTGCCAGCATCGAGCGGGGGGTCAGGGAAATTGTACTGTTTTTT. This chain joins TRBV21-1 and TRBJ1-4. TRBV21-1 is noted as a pseudogene. The CDR3 consists of 15 residues.

The genes are TRBV12-5 and TRBJ2-1; D remains unclear. Germline V gene lookup returns CDR1 LGHNT and CDR2 FRNRAP. CDR3 length: 13 residues. Trimming stripped 2 bases from V and 12 bases from J, with 14 bases between. CDR3 in amino acids: CASGLPGEYRQFF. The CDR3, as DNA: TGTGCTAGTGGTTTGCCAGGAGAGTATCGGCAGTTCTTC.